This T cell receptor beta chain was documented in a study of post-analysis software for immune sequencing data. Study details: Multiple sclerosis in the patients followed relapsing-remitting, secondary progressive and progressive-relapsing courses.

Regarding the study as a whole: Same-batch preparations were strongly co-clustered by F measure. For normalized Chao1 diversity, multiple sclerosis patients scored significantly lower than controls did. Comparison of patients with controls showed four or five TRBV segments more frequent in patients, TRBV5-6, TRBV5-1 and TRBV20-1 among them.

Researchers reported that TCR beta cDNA libraries carried unique molecular identifiers. Out of roughly 0.85 to 10 million T cells, some 480,000 cDNA molecules were generated. TCRdb recomputed calls from the PCR reads with MiXCR, one row per CDR3 protein. The sample contains fewer than 900,000 distinct CDR3 sequences, just over 45% of which appear only once. Germline CDR1 and CDR2: LGHDT and YNNKEL (reference sequence). The junction had 7 bases not matched to a gene; V was cut back by 1 base and J by 11 bases. CDR3 length: 13 amino acids. Remarks on this clonotype: The antigen is unknown.

This sequence joins TRBV3-1 and TRBJ2-7, with TRBD2 matching 8 bases. The TCR comes from a girl between 10 and 17 years old with multiple sclerosis. Sequencing was done on a sample of blood. CDR3 sequence (DNA): TGTGCCAGCAGCCAAGGCGGAGCGGGAGCTGAGTACTTC. Translated, it gives CASSQGGAGAEYF.